Given below is one T cell receptor beta chain in context. Its target is not known. The assay was immunoSEQ multiplex PCR, and TCRdb's table has in-frame clones only and misses some. The sample has under 1 million clones, 95% to 97% seen once; the top ten hold less than 0.25%. The CDR3 is made up of 16 amino acids. With 3 bases removed from V and 3 bases from J, the gap between germline ends came to 18 bases. Per the germline V gene, CDR1 is SNHLY and CDR2 is FYNNEI. The data stem from a study of shared clonotypes between healthy human individuals. Study-level results: Among donors, the sharing of clonotypes was expected to be influenced by sequencing depth. A handful of donors had 5% to 6.5% of their naive CD4 clonotypes in common.

Cells designated naive CD8 were CD45RO-negative and were positively selected for CCR7, with terminally differentiated effector memory CD45RA+ cells excluded. Donors had no recently reported acute infections or vaccinations and were HIV-negative. V gene TRBV2 combines with J gene TRBJ2-7; D possibly corresponds to TRBD1 (6 bases). The receptor was derived from a man younger than 45 in good health. The sequencing sample was made of naive CD8+ T cells sorted from blood. For the CDR3, the DNA is TGTGCCAGCAGTGACCTGCACAGGGAAATAGACTACGAGCAGTACTTC. Protein: CASSDLHREIDYEQYF. Complete variable domain (other parts from reference TRBV2 and TRBJ2-7): EPEVTQTPSHQVTQMGQEVILRCVPISNHLYFYWYRQILGQKVEFLVSFYNNEISEKSEIFDDQFSVERPDGSNFTLKIRSTKLEDSAMYFCASSDLHREIDYEQYFGPGTRLTVT.